These 5 T cell receptor beta chains were sequenced from one sample in a study of CD8 T cells in ankylosing spondylitis. TCRdb analysed the 5' RACE reads with MiXCR anew, one entry per CDR3 protein. The table lists hundreds of thousands of distinct CDR3 sequences, approximately 12% of them singletons. Findings and limits, study-wide: The study identified a TCR beta motif of eight highly homologous variants that appeared characteristic of ankylosing spondylitis blood.

Antigen specificity for these receptors is unknown. Sequences were obtained from blood, either unsorted or a sorted T cell fraction (not recorded which). These receptors were collected from a male donor with ankylosing spondylitis.

This rearrangement joins TRBV2 to TRBJ1-1; D is ambiguous. With 0 bases removed from V and 3 bases from J, the gap between germline ends came to 8 bases. Germline V gives CDR1 SNHLY, CDR2 FYNNEI. The CDR3 sequence is 14 residues long. CDR3 in DNA: TGTGCCAGCAGTGAAGCGGCGGCGTACACTGAAGCTTTCTTT. This gives the protein CASSEAAAYTEAFF.

This clonotype was recorded a few times. V gene TRBV10-3 combines with J gene TRBJ1-6; D remains ambiguous. This CDR3 has 14 amino acids. V was cut by 2 bases and J by 8 bases, with 10 bases left in between. The V gene's germline CDR1 is ENHRY and CDR2 SYGVKD. CDR3 coding DNA: TGTGCCATCAGTGAGCCGGGGTATGATTCACCCCTCCACTTT. Amino acids: CAISEPGYDSPLHF.

In its sample, this clonotype was seen many times. The V call is TRBV29-1, the J call TRBJ2-7, with TRBD1 matching 7 bases. Germline CDR1 is SQVTM and CDR2 is ANQGSEA. The CDR3 runs 14 residues. Trimming removed 7 bases from V and 3 bases from J; junction bases left unmatched: 12. CDR3 coding DNA: TGCAGCGCTTTTACCCCGGGACAGCACTACGAGCAGTACTTC. Encoded protein: CSAFTPGQHYEQYF.

The J gene is TRBJ2-5, the V gene TRBV6-5; 9 bases align to TRBD2. The V gene's germline CDR1 is MNHEY and CDR2 SVGAGI. With V trimmed by 0 bases and J by 5 bases, 7 bases remained unmatched. This CDR3 contains 16 residues. This CDR3 is CASSYSPAGGQETQYF. DNA of the CDR3: TGTGCCAGCAGTTACTCCCCAGCGGGGGGTCAGGAGACCCAGTACTTC.

This clonotype appeared a few times. This chain joins TRBV10-3 and TRBJ1-5, with 10 bases lining up with TRBD1. V was pared by 10 bases and J by 6 bases, with 9 bases of the junction left unmatched. The CDR3 is made up of 14 amino acids. Germline V gene sequence: CDR1 ENHRY, CDR2 SYGVKD. The CDR3 is CATSGTGEGQPQHF. The CDR3 region has the DNA TGTGCCACCTCCGGGACAGGGGAAGGTCAGCCCCAGCATTTT.